This T cell receptor beta chain was identified in a study of cytomegalovirus exposure and HLA in healthy donors. The length of the CDR3 is 11 residues. Germline V gene lookup returns CDR1 MNHNY and CDR2 SVGAGI (reference sequence). V lost 7 bases and J lost 13, with 16 bases in between. This PCR relied on a set of 60 Vbeta primers and 13 Jbeta primers. Measured with immunoSEQ multiplex PCR; TCRdb has only the in-frame clones, and not every one. This sample has 100,000 to 150,000 clones, with approximately 84% found just once. Study outcomes and limitations: Earlier analysis looked at TCR beta V segments, and most were productive about 87% or about 30% of the time. As was reported, the HLA-A and HLA-B alleles of most subjects were accurately predicted from TCR beta sequences. Several of the most significant clusters were apparently associated with common viral pathogens in a later analysis.

Points on this clone: Its antigen remains unknown.

The rearrangement links TRBV6-6 to TRBJ2-5; a possible D gene is TRBD2 (5 bases). The material sequenced was PBMCs. The receptor was isolated from a man younger than 35 in good health and CMV-seropositive. The CDR3 DNA follows: TGTGCCAGCACAGATACTAGATCTTCGTACTTC. Translating gives CASTDTRSSYF.